Following are 5 T cell receptor beta chains from one sample sequenced in a study of T cell responses to AZD1222 COVID-19 vaccine. Some clones are missing from TCRdb's copy, which holds only in-frame ones; the method was immunoSEQ multiplex PCR. The sample lists 90,000 to 150,000 clones, 88% occurring once. The starting material was peripheral blood, obtained 28 days after the second AZD1222 dose. These TCRs come from an adult who received the AZD1222 COVID-19 vaccine.

This chain links TRBV7-2 with TRBJ2-7, with 9 positions matching TRBD2. J was trimmed by 3 bases and V by 4 bases; bases with no gene match: 7. CDR3 length equals 15 residues. Germline V gives CDR1 SGHTA, CDR2 FQGNSA. For the CDR3, the DNA is TGTGCCAGCAGCTCCCCTAGCGGGACCCGCTACGAGCAGTACTTC. This sequence encodes CASSSPSGTRYEQYF.

V and J are TRBV15 and TRBJ1-6; tentative D call: TRBD1 (5 bases). Germline assignment: CDR1 LNHNV and CDR2 YYDKDF (reference sequence). V was cut by 0 bases and J by 0 bases, with 9 bases left in between. There are 17 residues in the CDR3. The CDR3 DNA reads as TGTGCCACCAGCAGAGACTTACAGGTCTCCTATAATTCACCCCTCCACTTT. As protein: CATSRDLQVSYNSPLHF.

The chain links TRBV7-2 to TRBJ1-1; unclear D gene. Deletions cut 3 bases from V and 1 base from J, with 15 bases between. Germline CDR1 and CDR2: SGHTA and FQGNSA. This CDR3 is built from 16 residues. The CDR3 coding sequence is TGTGCCAGCAGCTTCGAAGGATGGACCGAGAACACTGAAGCTTTCTTT. As protein: CASSFEGWTENTEAFF.

The genes are TRBV7-9 and TRBJ2-3, with a weak D call TRBD2 (6 bases). Germline V CDR1 and CDR2: SEHNR, FQNEAQ (reference sequence). V lost 1 base to trimming and J lost 2 bases, with 10 bases between them. This CDR3 contains 15 residues. This chain's CDR3 is CASSLGRGNTDTQYF. The CDR3, as DNA: TGTGCCAGCAGCTTAGGCCGGGGGAACACAGATACGCAGTATTTT.

The chain is built from TRBV12-3 or TRBV12-4 and TRBJ1-2, with a tentative D call TRBD1 (6 bases). V dropped 6 bases and J dropped 2 bases, with 10 bases sitting between them. The CDR3 sequence is 13 residues long. The CDR3: CASSRDTNYGYTF. Written as DNA, the CDR3 is TGTGCCAGCAGCCGGGACACGAACTATGGCTACACCTTC.